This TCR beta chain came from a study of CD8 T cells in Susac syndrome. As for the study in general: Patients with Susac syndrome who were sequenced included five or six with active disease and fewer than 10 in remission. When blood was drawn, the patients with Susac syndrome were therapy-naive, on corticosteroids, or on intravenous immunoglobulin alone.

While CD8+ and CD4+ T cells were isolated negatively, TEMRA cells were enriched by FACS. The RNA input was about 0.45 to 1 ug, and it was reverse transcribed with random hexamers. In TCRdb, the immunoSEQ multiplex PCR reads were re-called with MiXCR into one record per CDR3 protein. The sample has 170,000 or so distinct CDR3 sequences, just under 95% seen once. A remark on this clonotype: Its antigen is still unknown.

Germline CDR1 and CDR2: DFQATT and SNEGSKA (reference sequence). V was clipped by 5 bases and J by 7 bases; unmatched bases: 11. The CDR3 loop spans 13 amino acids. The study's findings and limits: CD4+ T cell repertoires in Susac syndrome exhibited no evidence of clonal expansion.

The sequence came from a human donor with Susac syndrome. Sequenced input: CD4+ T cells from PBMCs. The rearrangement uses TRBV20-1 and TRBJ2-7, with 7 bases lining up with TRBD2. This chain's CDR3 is CSAPERIGGEQYF. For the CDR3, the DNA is TGCAGTGCTCCCGAGCGAATCGGGGGGGAGCAGTACTTC.